Below, 29 T cell receptor beta chains from the same sample are listed, as sequenced in a study of CD8 T cells in Susac syndrome. A quantity of roughly 0.5 to 1 ug RNA underwent reverse transcription using random hexamers. From the immunoSEQ multiplex PCR reads, TCRdb called clonotypes with MiXCR, one entry per CDR3 protein. The sample yields about 120,000 distinct CDR3 sequences, around 94% seen once. The sequencing input was CD4+ T cells from PBMCs. The receptors were sampled from a human donor in good health.

The V and J genes are TRBV29-1 and TRBJ2-3, with 7 bases aligning to TRBD1. CDR3 size: 18 residues. J lost 1 base, V lost 0 bases, and 13 bases had no gene match. Per the germline V gene, CDR1 is SQVTM and CDR2 is ANQGSEA. For the CDR3, the DNA is TGCAGCGTTGAAGAAGAGGGTACAGGGGTCACGGGCACAGATACGCAGTATTTT. This codes for CSVEEEGTGVTGTDTQYF.

The gene calls are TRBV6-5 and TRBJ1-6, with D possibly being TRBD1 (5 bases). Germline lookup yields CDR1 MNHEY and CDR2 SVGAGI. This CDR3 contains 17 residues. Trimming removed 0 bases at V and 5 bases at J, with 14 bases between. The CDR3 DNA is TGTGCCAGCAGTTACTCTGAGGAGGGGTCGCATAATTCACCCCTCCACTTT. It codes for CASSYSEEGSHNSPLHF.

The chain carries TRBV20-1 and TRBJ2-4; either TRBD1 or TRBD2 may supply D (5 bases each). Germline CDR1 DFQATT, CDR2 SNEGSKA (reference sequence). There are 14 residues in the CDR3. Deletions cut 4 bases from V and 7 bases from J, with 17 bases between. DNA for the CDR3: TGCAGTGCTATGCAATGGGACGCGATGAACATTCAGTACTTC. As protein: CSAMQWDAMNIQYF.

The V call is TRBV29-1, the J call TRBJ1-1; 7 nucleotides line up with TRBD1. V lost 5 bases, J lost 3 bases, and 6 bases stayed unmatched. Germline CDR1 is SQVTM and CDR2 is ANQGSEA. The CDR3 runs 13 residues. The DNA of the CDR3 is TGCAGCGTTCGACAGGGTGGGGACACTGAAGCTTTCTTT. Translation gives CSVRQGGDTEAFF. Looking up the rest from reference TRBV29-1 and TRBJ1-1 gives the full variable domain: SAVISQKPSRDICQRGTSLTIQCQVDSQVTMMFWYRQQPGQSLTLIATANQGSEATYESGFVIDKFPISRPNLTFSTLTVSNMSPEDSSIYLCSVRQGGDTEAFFGQGTRLTVV.

This clonotype has a single count. The chain carries TRBV7-2 and TRBJ2-3, with D maybe TRBD2 (9 bases). Germline CDR1 and CDR2: SGHTA and FQGNSA. This CDR3 contains 17 residues. Trimming took off 8 bases at V and 2 bases at J, with 23 bases between the two ends. CDR3 in amino acids: CASEGRGREGPTDTQYF. The CDR3, as DNA: TGTGCCAGCGAGGGCAGGGGGCGGGAGGGCCCCACAGATACGCAGTATTTT. The full variable domain, with the rest looked up from reference TRBV7-2 and TRBJ2-3, is GAGVSQSPSNKVTEKGKDVELRCDPISGHTALYWYRQSLGQGLEFLIYFQGNSAPDKSGLPSDRFSAERTGGSVSTLTIQRTQQEDSAVYLCASEGRGREGPTDTQYFGPGTRLTVL.

This clonotype was counted only a few times. The genes are TRBV29-1 and TRBJ1-1; D is uncertain. The CDR3 has 12 amino acids. Looked up from germline, CDR1 is SQVTM and CDR2 is ANQGSEA. The CDR3 is CSVAQLNTEAFF. CDR3 sequence (DNA): TGCAGTGTCGCACAACTGAACACTGAAGCTTTCTTT.

J is TRBJ2-7 and V is TRBV19; 9 bases align to TRBD2. V lost 1 base and J lost 5; bases outside the gene matches: 12. Germline assignment: CDR1 LNHDA and CDR2 SQIVND (reference sequence). CDR3 length: 17 residues. As DNA, the CDR3 is TGTGCCAGTAGTATAGTCCCCACTAGCGGGCCCGGACACGAGCAGTACTTC. This translates into CASSIVPTSGPGHEQYF.

The chain recombines TRBV7-2 with TRBJ2-5, with 8 bases fitting TRBD2. The CDR3 loop spans 13 amino acids. The germline gives CDR1 SGHTA, CDR2 FQGNSA. V gave up 5 bases and J gave up 7 bases; unmatched junction bases: 6. For the CDR3, the DNA is TGTGCCAGCAGCCCCGTTCGGGGGGGGACCCAGTACTTC. It codes for CASSPVRGGTQYF.

V gene TRBV7-3 combines with J gene TRBJ2-2; the D gene is possibly TRBD2 (6 bases). The CDR3 runs 15 residues. V dropped 5 bases and J dropped 3 bases, with 13 bases sitting between them. Per germline, CDR1 SGHTA and CDR2 FQGTGA. This CDR3 reads CASSPAGRDTGELFF. CDR3 nucleotides: TGTGCCAGCAGCCCCGCGGGGCGGGACACCGGGGAGCTGTTTTTT.

CDR3 protein: CASSTVDEQFF. As DNA, the CDR3 is TGTGCCAGCAGCACCGTGGATGAGCAGTTCTTC. The chain recombines TRBV7-9 with TRBJ2-1; no definite D call. V gave up 5 bases and J gave up 8 bases, with 7 bases separating them. This CDR3 region has 11 residues. Germline values: CDR1 SEHNR, CDR2 FQNEAQ (reference sequence).

The chain carries TRBV20-1 and TRBJ1-1, with D hard to call. CDR3 length equals 13 residues. With 1 base removed from V and 1 base from J, the gap between germline ends came to 7 bases. CDR1 is DFQATT and CDR2 is SNEGSKA in the germline V gene (reference sequence). As DNA, the CDR3 is TGCAGTGCTAGAGCTAACTCGAACACTGAAGCTTTCTTT. The encoded protein is CSARANSNTEAFF.

The rearrangement joins TRBV6-6 to TRBJ2-7; 11 positions agree with TRBD2. CDR1 and CDR2 from the germline V gene are MNHNY and SVGAGI (reference sequence). The CDR3 runs to 14 residues. V lost 8 bases to trimming and J lost 2 bases; unmatched junction nucleotides: 5. Here the CDR3 DNA reads TGTGCCAGCTGGACTAGCGGGTTAGCCTACGAGCAGTACTTC. Its translation is CASWTSGLAYEQYF.

This clonotype was seen just once. The rearrangement joins TRBV6-2 or TRBV6-3 to TRBJ2-3, with 9 bases lining up with TRBD2. The CDR3 has 16 residues. Looked up from germline, CDR1 is MNHEY and CDR2 is SVGEGT. J was trimmed by 1 base and V by 7 bases; bases with no gene match: 9. The DNA for the CDR3 is TGTGCCAGCACCAAACTAGCGGGTTCTGGCACAGATACGCAGTATTTT. Protein: CASTKLAGSGTDTQYF.

The genes are TRBV5-1 and TRBJ2-3; 9 positions match TRBD1. V dropped 2 bases and J dropped 2; count of bases not matched to a gene: 18. This CDR3 has 20 residues. Germline V CDR1 and CDR2: SGHRS, YFSETQ. The CDR3 region has the DNA TGCGCCAGCAGCTTAACCGGACAGGGGCCAAAAGTTCCCCCCACAGATACGCAGTATTTT. Encoded protein: CASSLTGQGPKVPPTDTQYF.

This clonotype was counted between two and nine times. The chain recombines TRBV30 with TRBJ2-1; possible D gene TRBD2, 6 bases. The CDR3 totals 14 residues. Trimming pared 2 bases from V and 10 bases from J, leaving 18 bases between. Germline V gives CDR1 GTSNPN, CDR2 SVGIG (reference sequence). In DNA, the CDR3 is TGTGCCTGGAGTTCCGCCGCTGGGAGGAGCGAGCAGTTCTTC. Protein sequence: CAWSSAAGRSEQFF. Based on the CDR3 plus reference TRBV30 and TRBJ2-1, the full variable domain is SQTIHQWPATLVQPVGSPLSLECTVEGTSNPNLYWYRQAAGRGLQLLFYSVGIGQISSEVPQNLSASRPQDRQFILSSKKLLLSDSGFYLCAWSSAAGRSEQFFGPGTRLTVL.

CDR3 nucleotide sequence: TGTGCCAGCAGTTATCAATCCTCCGGACTAATATTCTACGAGCAGTACTTC. It yields the protein CASSYQSSGLIFYEQYF. The rearrangement links TRBV6-5 to TRBJ2-7; D is perhaps TRBD2 (6 bases). Germline V CDR1 and CDR2: MNHEY, SVGAGI. This CDR3 has 17 amino acids. V gave up 3 bases and J gave up 3 bases, with 21 bases separating them.

V usage is TRBV20-1 and J usage is TRBJ1-2; no firm D call. The CDR3 sequence is 10 residues long. The germline V gene encodes CDR1 DFQATT and CDR2 SNEGSKA (reference sequence). V dropped 0 bases and J dropped 5 bases, with 1 base sitting between them. CDR3 sequence (DNA): TGCAGTGCTAGAGAGTATGGCTACACCTTC. It specifies CSAREYGYTF.

This chain joins TRBV20-1 and TRBJ2-1, with D uncertain. This CDR3 region has 14 residues. Trimming removed 3 bases from V and 12 bases from J, with 21 bases in between. The germline gives CDR1 DFQATT, CDR2 SNEGSKA (reference sequence). CDR3 sequence (DNA): TGCAGTGCTAGGCCTCATCTGGGAACAATGTGGCAGTTCTTC. It is translated as CSARPHLGTMWQFF.

A remark on this clonotype: The junction shows a germline mismatch at one end, possibly a read error. The rearrangement uses TRBV7-7 and TRBJ2-2; D is unclear. CDR1 SSHAT and CDR2 FNYEAQ come from the germline V gene (reference sequence). This CDR3 region has 14 residues. The CDR3 reads CASSLNQLSGELFF. DNA for the CDR3: TGTGCTAGCAGCTTAAACCAGTTATCCGGGGAGCTGTTTTTT. The full variable domain, completed using reference TRBV7-7 and TRBJ2-2, is GAGVSQSPRYKVTKRGQDVTLRCDPISSHATLYWYQQALGQGPEFLTYFNYEAQPDKSGLPSDRFSAERPEGSISTLTIQRTEQRDSAMYRCASSLNQLSGELFFGEGSRLTVL.

As regards this clonotype: One junction end does not reproduce the germline sequence, and a read error may be involved. The rearrangement links TRBV2 to TRBJ2-7; TRBD1 matches 8 bases. CDR1 and CDR2 from the germline V gene are SNHLY and FYNNEI. This CDR3 has 15 amino acids. CDR3 in amino acids: CASREGVDRVYEQYF. In DNA, the CDR3 is TGTGCCAGCAGGGAAGGGGTGGACAGGGTCTACGAGCAGTACTTC. Full variable domain (remainder filled in from reference TRBV2 and TRBJ2-7): EPEVTQTPSHQVTQMGQEVILRCVPISNHLYFYWYRQILGQKVEFLVSFYNNEISEKSEIFDDQFSVERPDGSNFTLKIRSTKLEDSAMYFCASREGVDRVYEQYFGPGTRLTVT.

The genes are TRBV2 and TRBJ2-2; D perhaps matches TRBD1 (6 bases). Trimming took off 4 bases at V and 2 bases at J, with 14 bases between the two ends. Germline CDR1 SNHLY, CDR2 FYNNEI. The CDR3 covers 16 residues. In nucleotides, the CDR3 is TGTGCCAGCAGTGTACAGGGAGCGCTCAACACCGGGGAGCTGTTTTTT. This gives the protein CASSVQGALNTGELFF.

This clonotype was seen a single time. The gene calls are TRBV12-3 or TRBV12-4 and TRBJ2-3, with 13 bases identical to TRBD2. J lost 5 bases, V lost 7 bases, and 9 bases had no gene match. CDR3 length: 16 residues. This CDR3 is CASIPGLAGAGDTQYF. As DNA, the CDR3 is TGTGCCAGCATTCCCGGACTAGCGGGAGCGGGAGATACGCAGTATTTT.

The chain joins TRBV19 to TRBJ2-7, with 10 bases fitting TRBD1. The CDR3 consists of 15 residues. J gave up 4 bases and V 6 bases, and 9 bases lay outside the gene matches. The germline CDR1 and CDR2 sequences are LNHDA and SQIVND (reference sequence). In nucleotides, the CDR3 is TGTGCCAGTAGCCGAGCGGGACAGGGGAAGTACGAGCAGTACTTC. It encodes CASSRAGQGKYEQYF.

Only one count was recorded for this clonotype. The gene calls are TRBV7-9 and TRBJ2-7, with TRBD1 matching 7 bases. Germline loops: CDR1 SEHNR, CDR2 FQNEAQ (reference sequence). The CDR3 runs 14 residues. V gave up 8 bases and J gave up 4 bases; unmatched junction bases: 11. The CDR3 nucleotides read TGTGCCAGCGGAATCGGGACAGCCGAGTACGAGCAGTACTTC. Residues: CASGIGTAEYEQYF.

This chain connects TRBV29-1 to TRBJ1-3, with TRBD1 matching 8 bases. CDR1 SQVTM and CDR2 ANQGSEA come from the germline V gene. Trimming took 2 bases from V and 0 from J; bases not matched to a gene: 12. The CDR3 loop spans 18 amino acids. This CDR3 reads CSVELTPGQGYSGNTIYF. Here the CDR3 DNA reads TGCAGCGTTGAACTTACCCCAGGACAGGGTTACTCTGGAAACACCATATATTTT.

The CDR3 DNA sequence: TGTGCCAGTAGTACAGCAGGGTCCGGGTCTAGGGACGAGCAGTACTTC. This codes for CASSTAGSGSRDEQYF. V usage is TRBV19 and J usage is TRBJ2-7; tentatively, D is TRBD1 (5 bases). Germline CDR1 is LNHDA and CDR2 is SQIVND (reference sequence). Between the trimmed V and J ends, which lost 4 bases and 5 bases, there was a span of 21 bases. This CDR3 has 16 residues.

A few counts support this clonotype. This chain connects TRBV6-2 or TRBV6-3 to TRBJ1-5; D is uncertain. Germline V gene data show CDR1 as MNHEY and CDR2 as SVGEGT. V lost 0 bases and J 5 bases, leaving 5 bases between the germline ends. The CDR3 sequence is 13 residues long. The DNA of the CDR3 is TGTGCCAGCAGTTACTCCCCCGATCAGCCCCAGCATTTT. It translates to CASSYSPDQPQHF.

The chain employs TRBV18 and TRBJ2-1; 11 nucleotides match TRBD2. This CDR3 is built from 14 residues. V gave up 4 bases and J gave up 7 bases; unmatched junction bases: 3. Germline lookup yields CDR1 KGHSH and CDR2 LQKENI. For the CDR3, the DNA is TGTGCCAGCTCACTCCTAGCGGGAGGAAATGAGCAGTTCTTC. This gives the protein CASSLLAGGNEQFF.

The V call is TRBV7-9, the J call TRBJ2-5; D might be TRBD2 (7 bases). CDR1 is SEHNR, CDR2 FQNEAQ, per germline (reference sequence). The V end was cut by 2 bases, the J end by 2 bases, with 12 bases between. The CDR3 totals 15 residues. The CDR3 region has the DNA TGTGCCAGCAGCTTAATGGGGGGGCAACAAGAGACCCAGTACTTC. This gives the protein CASSLMGGQQETQYF. Looking up the rest from reference TRBV7-9 and TRBJ2-5 gives the full variable domain: DTGVSQNPRHKITKRGQNVTFRCDPISEHNRLYWYRQTLGQGPEFLTYFQNEAQLEKSRLLSDRFSAERPKGSFSTLEIQRTEQGDSAMYLCASSLMGGQQETQYFGPGTRLLVL.